This T cell receptor beta chain was sequenced in a study of neoadjuvant nivolumab and ipilimumab in lung cancer (dated by TCRdb to the early 2020s). Background for the entire study: Nivolumab was administered intravenously at 3 mg/kg on days 1, 15 and 29, and in the combination arm ipilimumab 1 mg/kg was added on day 1 only. The primary trial endpoint was the major pathologic response (MPR) rate in the intention-to-treat population in each study arm. The study compared TCR repertoires in pretherapy (baseline) peripheral blood with TCR repertoires in tumors resected at surgery following neoadjuvant immune checkpoint blockade. The trial treated about 45 patients with operable NSCLC: some 23 were randomized to nivolumab monotherapy and 21 to nivolumab plus ipilimumab. Matched pretherapy and resected tumor pairs were analyzed from seven patients, of whom four had been treated with nivolumab and three with nivolumab plus ipilimumab. The full study reports these points: A positive correlation was observed between pretherapy blood TCR richness and richness in tumors resected after neoadjuvant therapy (Spearman R of about 0.8). A small number of samples underwent TCR sequencing. From pretherapy to surgery, tumor T-cell richness and clonality increased in three of three dual-therapy tumors but in only two of four nivolumab-treated tumors. No significant correlation was found between TCR clonality and pathologic tumor regression, and only one major-pathologic-response sample was available for the clonality analysis. Resected tumors had greater TCR richness and clonality than tumor-adjacent uninvolved lung, and increases were observed in more dual-therapy-treated tumors.

Only a few counts were recorded for this clone. There is no known antigen for this receptor. The input lacks base qualities; no much larger clone sits a single base away. CDR1 and CDR2 are drawn from the germline V gene: SGHTA, FQGNSA. After removal of 5 bases from V and 0 bases from J, the junction retains 6 bases not matched to a gene. Spanning cysteine to phenylalanine, the CDR3 consists of 16 amino acids. This entry keeps only the CDR3 DNA: 48 bases, framed from base 1. In light of the paper, this sample's time point label describes: at surgical resection after neoadjuvant nivolumab +/- ipilimumab. The samples were taken from NEOSTAR, a phase 2 randomized trial in operable NSCLC that tested neoadjuvant nivolumab or nivolumab plus ipilimumab, followed by surgery. Library generation was performed with the immunoSEQ multiplex PCR assay. From the authors' description of their analysis: Repertoires were summarized in terms of richness and clonality, and significantly expanded and contracted clones between pre- and post-therapy samples were identified. TCRdb took over this immuneACCESS table, retaining in-frame rearrangements with V and J assigned. Such tables are incomplete; in checked studies, under half of the missing clones stem from an unresolved V gene, and the remainder is unexplained. V and J calls and clone size are copied from that table; D and trimming were computed from the DNA. In all, the sample holds 25,000 to 30,000 clones, and about three quarters of those were seen once. Clones ranked in the top ten supply 15% to 20% of the sample.

Rearrangement joined TRBV7-2 to TRBJ1-2; 10 nucleotides in the junction match TRBD1. This clonotype originated in an adult with non-small cell lung cancer. The material sequenced was tumor tissue, taken after neoadjuvant nivolumab, alone or with ipilimumab, at or shortly before surgery. Read as DNA, the sequence is TGTGCCAGCAGCCGAACCGGGACAGGGGCTAACTATGGCTACACCTTC. Translated, this gives CASSRTGTGANYGYTF.